The TCR beta chain under discussion was sequenced for a study of blood T cell repertoires in COVID-19. In the study overall: T cells, B-cell-depleted T cells, or PBMCs provided the cDNA or gDNA that served as material.

V lost 3 bases and J lost 1; bases outside the gene matches: 5. The CDR3 length is 15 residues. From germline, CDR1 is SGHRS and CDR2 YFSETQ. Allocation to cohorts depended on clinical history reported by the participants. As originally analysed: Amplification with reference gene primers provided the estimates of nucleated cell counts. Generated by immunoSEQ multiplex PCR, the TCRdb table keeps only in-frame clones and is missing some. Clonal size and the V and J genes are those of that table, whereas D and trimming came from the DNA. The data show about 160,000 clones, 81% seen once. The specimen sequenced was PBMCs or T cells enriched from blood (not recorded which). V and J are TRBV5-1 and TRBJ1-1, with TRBD1 identical over 8 bases. This receptor was taken from a woman aged 35 to 49 with acute COVID-19. CDR3 amino acids: CASSSRTGTNTEAFF. The CDR3 coding sequence is TGCGCCAGCAGCTCCCGGACAGGGACGAACACTGAAGCTTTCTTT.